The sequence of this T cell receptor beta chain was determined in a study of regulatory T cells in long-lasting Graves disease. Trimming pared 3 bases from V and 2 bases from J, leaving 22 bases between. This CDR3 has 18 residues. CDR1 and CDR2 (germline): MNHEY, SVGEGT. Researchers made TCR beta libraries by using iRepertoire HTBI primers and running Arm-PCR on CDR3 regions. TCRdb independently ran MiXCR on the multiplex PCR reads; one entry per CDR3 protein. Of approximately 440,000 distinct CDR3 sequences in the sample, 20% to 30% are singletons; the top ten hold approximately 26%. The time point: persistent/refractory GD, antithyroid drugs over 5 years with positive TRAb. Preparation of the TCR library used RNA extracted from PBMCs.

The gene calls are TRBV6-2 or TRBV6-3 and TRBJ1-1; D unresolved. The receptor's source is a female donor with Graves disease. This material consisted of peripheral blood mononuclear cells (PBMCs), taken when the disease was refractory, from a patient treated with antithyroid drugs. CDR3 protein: CASSYPPARRATNTEAFF. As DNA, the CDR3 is TGTGCCAGCAGTTATCCGCCGGCGAGACGGGCGACCAACACTGAAGCTTTCTTT.